This T cell receptor (beta chain) was profiled in a study of shared clonotypes between healthy human individuals. Study-wide results and caveats: Incomplete sequencing of sorted subsets was indicated by rarefaction despite large depth. Sampling used blood alone; tissue repertoires probably differ. Among donors, clonotype sharing was expected to be affected by sequencing depth. Memory subsets had estimated richness that was generally smaller than that of naive subsets.

Germline CDR1 is MNHEY and CDR2 is SMNVEV (reference sequence). The V gene lost 6 bases and the J gene lost 5 bases, with 14 bases spanning the gap. This CDR3 region has 14 residues. Points on this clone: The target antigen is unknown.

The assay was immunoSEQ multiplex PCR, and TCRdb's table has in-frame clones only and misses some. The sample consists of about 2.3 million clones, around 90% of them appearing once. The chain couples TRBV27 to TRBJ2-1; tentatively, D is TRBD2 (6 bases). This sequence was found in a man aged 18 to 30 in good health. Some clones in this sample may be carry-over from other donors' samples. The sequencing sample was made of naive CD4+ T cells from PBMCs. Sample subset: CD45RA+ positively selected. CDR3 region: CASSRQLANNEQFF. CDR3 bases: TGTGCCAGCAGCCGACAACTAGCAAACAATGAGCAGTTCTTC.